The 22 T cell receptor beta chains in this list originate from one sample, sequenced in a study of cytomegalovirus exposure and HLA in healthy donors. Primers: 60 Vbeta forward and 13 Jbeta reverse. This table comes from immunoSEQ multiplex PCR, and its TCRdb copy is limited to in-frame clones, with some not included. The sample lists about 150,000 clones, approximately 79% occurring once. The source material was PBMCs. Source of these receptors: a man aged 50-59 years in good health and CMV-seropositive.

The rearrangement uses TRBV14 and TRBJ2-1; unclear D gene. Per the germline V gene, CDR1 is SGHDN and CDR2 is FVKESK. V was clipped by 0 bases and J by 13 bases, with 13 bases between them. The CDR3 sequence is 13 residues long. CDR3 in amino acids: CASSQDVRMTQFF. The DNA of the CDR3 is TGTGCCAGCAGCCAAGATGTGAGGATGACCCAGTTCTTC.

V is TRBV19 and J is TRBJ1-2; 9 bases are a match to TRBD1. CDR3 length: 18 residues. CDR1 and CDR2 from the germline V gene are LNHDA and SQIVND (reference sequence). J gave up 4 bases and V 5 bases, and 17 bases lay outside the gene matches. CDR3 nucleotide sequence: TGTGCCAGTAGTGCAGTTCCCGGGACAGGGAGGAGGAGCTATGGCTACACCTTC. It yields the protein CASSAVPGTGRRSYGYTF.

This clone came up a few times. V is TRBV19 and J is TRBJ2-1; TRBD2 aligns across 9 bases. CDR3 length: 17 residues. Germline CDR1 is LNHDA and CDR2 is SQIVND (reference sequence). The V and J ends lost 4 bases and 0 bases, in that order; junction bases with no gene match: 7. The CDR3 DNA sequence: TGTGCCAGTAGTAGCGGGGGGGGTTGGGACTCCTACAATGAGCAGTTCTTC. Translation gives CASSSGGGWDSYNEQFF. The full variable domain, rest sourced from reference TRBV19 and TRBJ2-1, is DGGITQSPKYLFRKEGQNVTLSCEQNLNHDAMYWYRQDPGQGLRLIYYSQIVNDFQKGDIAEGYSVSREKKESFPLTVTSAQKNPTAFYLCASSSGGGWDSYNEQFFGPGTRLTVL.

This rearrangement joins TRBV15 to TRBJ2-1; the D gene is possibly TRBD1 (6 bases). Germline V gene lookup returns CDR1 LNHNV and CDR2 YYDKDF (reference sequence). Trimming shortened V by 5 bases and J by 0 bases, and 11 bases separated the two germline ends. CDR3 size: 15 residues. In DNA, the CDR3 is TGTGCCACCAGCCTAGGACAGATCTCCTACAATGAGCAGTTCTTC. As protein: CATSLGQISYNEQFF.

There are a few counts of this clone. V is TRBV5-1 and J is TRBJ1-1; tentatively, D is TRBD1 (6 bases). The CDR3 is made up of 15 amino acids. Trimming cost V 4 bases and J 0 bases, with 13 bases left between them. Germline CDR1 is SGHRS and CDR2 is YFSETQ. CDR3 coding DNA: TGCGCCAGCAGCCCGAGGGGACAAATGAACACTGAAGCTTTCTTT. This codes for CASSPRGQMNTEAFF.

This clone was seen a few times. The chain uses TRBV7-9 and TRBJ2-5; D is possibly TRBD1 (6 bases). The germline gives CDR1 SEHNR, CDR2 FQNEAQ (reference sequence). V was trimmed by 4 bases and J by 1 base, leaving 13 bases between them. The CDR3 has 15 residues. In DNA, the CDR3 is TGTGCCAGCAGCTCCCGGACAGCAAGCCAAGAGACCCAGTACTTC. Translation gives CASSSRTASQETQYF.

The CDR3 here is CASSPGTGPGETQYF. The CDR3 DNA sequence: TGTGCCAGCTCACCGGGGACAGGGCCCGGAGAGACCCAGTACTTC. V usage is TRBV18 and J usage is TRBJ2-5; 9 bases fit TRBD1. The J segment lost 4 bases and the V segment lost 3 bases, leaving 6 bases of the junction unmatched. This CDR3 comprises 15 residues. Germline V gene data show CDR1 as KGHSH and CDR2 as LQKENI.

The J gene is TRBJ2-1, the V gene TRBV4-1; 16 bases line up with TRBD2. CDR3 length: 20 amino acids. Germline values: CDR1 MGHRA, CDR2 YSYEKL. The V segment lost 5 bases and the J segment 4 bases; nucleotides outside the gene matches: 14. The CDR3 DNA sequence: TGCGCCAGCAGCAGTCACGGGGGGACTAGCGGGAGGGGCGGGTACAATGAGCAGTTCTTC. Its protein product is CASSSHGGTSGRGGYNEQFF.

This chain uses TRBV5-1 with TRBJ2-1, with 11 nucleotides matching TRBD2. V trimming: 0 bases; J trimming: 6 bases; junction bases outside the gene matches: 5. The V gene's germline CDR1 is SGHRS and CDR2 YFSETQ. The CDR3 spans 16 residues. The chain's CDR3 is CASSLALAGGSNEQFF. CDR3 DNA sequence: TGCGCCAGCAGCTTGGCCCTAGCGGGGGGAAGCAATGAGCAGTTCTTC.

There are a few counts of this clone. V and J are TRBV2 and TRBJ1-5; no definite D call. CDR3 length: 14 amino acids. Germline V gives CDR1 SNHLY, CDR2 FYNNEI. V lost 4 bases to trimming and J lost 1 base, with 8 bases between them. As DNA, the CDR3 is TGTGCCAGCAGTGTGGACTTAAGCAATCAGCCCCAGCATTTT. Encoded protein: CASSVDLSNQPQHF.

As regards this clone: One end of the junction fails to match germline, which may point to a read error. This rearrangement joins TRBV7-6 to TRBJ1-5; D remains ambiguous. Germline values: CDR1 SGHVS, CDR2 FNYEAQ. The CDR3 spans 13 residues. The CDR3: CAGSLDEGNPQHF. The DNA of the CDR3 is TGTGCCGGCAGCTTAGATGAGGGAAATCCCCAGCATTTT.

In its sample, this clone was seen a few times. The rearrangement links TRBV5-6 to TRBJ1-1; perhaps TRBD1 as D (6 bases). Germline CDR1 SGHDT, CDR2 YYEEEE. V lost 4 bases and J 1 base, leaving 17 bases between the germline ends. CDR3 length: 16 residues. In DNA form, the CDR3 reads TGTGCCAGCAGCGGCTGGGGGCAGCGACGGAACACTGAAGCTTTCTTT. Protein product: CASSGWGQRRNTEAFF.

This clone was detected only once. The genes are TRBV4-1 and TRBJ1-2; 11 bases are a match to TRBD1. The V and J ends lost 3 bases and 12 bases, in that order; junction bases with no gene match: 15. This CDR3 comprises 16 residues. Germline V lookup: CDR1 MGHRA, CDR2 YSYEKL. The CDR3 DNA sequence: TGCGCCAGCAGCCAGGCCGGGACAGGGGGATTGCAGGGCCACACCTTC. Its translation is CASSQAGTGGLQGHTF.

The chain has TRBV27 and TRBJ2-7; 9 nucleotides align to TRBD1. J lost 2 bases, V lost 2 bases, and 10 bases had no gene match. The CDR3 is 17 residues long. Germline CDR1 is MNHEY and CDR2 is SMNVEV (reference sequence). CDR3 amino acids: CASSLEGDRVPTYEQYF. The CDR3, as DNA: TGTGCCAGCAGTTTAGAGGGGGACAGGGTCCCGACCTACGAGCAGTACTTC.

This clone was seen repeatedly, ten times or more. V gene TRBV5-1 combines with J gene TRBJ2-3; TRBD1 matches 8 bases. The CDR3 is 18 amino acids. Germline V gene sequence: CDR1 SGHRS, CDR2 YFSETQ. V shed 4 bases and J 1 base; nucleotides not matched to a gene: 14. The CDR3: CASSPGAGGQLRTDTQYF. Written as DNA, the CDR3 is TGCGCCAGCAGCCCCGGGGCAGGGGGCCAACTACGCACAGATACGCAGTATTTT.

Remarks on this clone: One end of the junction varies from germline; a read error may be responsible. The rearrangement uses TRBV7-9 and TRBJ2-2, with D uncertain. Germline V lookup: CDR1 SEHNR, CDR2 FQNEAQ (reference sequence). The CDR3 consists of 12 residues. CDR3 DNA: TGTTCCAGCAGCCGAACCGGCGGGGAGCTGTTTTTT. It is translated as CSSSRTGGELFF.

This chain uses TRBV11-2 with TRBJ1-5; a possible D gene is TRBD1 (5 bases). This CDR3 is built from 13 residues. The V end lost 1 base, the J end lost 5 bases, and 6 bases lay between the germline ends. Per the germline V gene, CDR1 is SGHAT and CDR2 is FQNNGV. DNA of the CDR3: TGTGCCAGCAGCTTAGGACAGCATCAGCCCCAGCATTTT. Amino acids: CASSLGQHQPQHF.

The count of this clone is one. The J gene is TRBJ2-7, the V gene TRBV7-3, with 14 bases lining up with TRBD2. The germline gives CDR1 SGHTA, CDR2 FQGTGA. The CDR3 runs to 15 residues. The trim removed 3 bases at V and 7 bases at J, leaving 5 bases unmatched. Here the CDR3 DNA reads TGTGCCAGCAGCTTGGGACTAGCGGGAGAATCTGAGCAGTACTTC. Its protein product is CASSLGLAGESEQYF.

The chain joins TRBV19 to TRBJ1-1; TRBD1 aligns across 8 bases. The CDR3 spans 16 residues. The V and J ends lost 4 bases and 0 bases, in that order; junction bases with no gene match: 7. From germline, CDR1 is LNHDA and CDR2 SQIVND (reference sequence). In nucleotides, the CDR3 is TGTGCCAGTAGTACGGGGACAGGACGAATGAACACTGAAGCTTTCTTT. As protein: CASSTGTGRMNTEAFF.

In DNA, the CDR3 is TGTGCCAGCAGCTTAGTTCGACTAGCGGGAGACACAGATACGCAGTATTTT. Amino acid sequence: CASSLVRLAGDTDTQYF. V and J are TRBV7-2 and TRBJ2-3; 12 positions agree with TRBD2. Germline assignment: CDR1 SGHTA and CDR2 FQGNSA. V shed 1 base, J shed 2 bases, and the junction held 4 bases outside the gene matches. CDR3 length equals 17 residues.

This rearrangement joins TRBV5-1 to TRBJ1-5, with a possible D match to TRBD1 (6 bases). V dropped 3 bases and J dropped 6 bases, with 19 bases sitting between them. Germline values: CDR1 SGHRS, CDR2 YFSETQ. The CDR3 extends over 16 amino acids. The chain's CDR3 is CASSSHNRVRSQPQHF. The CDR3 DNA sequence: TGCGCCAGCAGCTCCCATAACAGGGTAAGGAGTCAGCCCCAGCATTTT.

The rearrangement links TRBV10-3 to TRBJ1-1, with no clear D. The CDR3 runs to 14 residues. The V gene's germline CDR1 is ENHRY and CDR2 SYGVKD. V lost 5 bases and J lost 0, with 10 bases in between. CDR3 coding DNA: TGTGCCATCAGTCGTGGAGGTATGAACACTGAAGCTTTCTTT. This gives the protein CAISRGGMNTEAFF.